Listed below are T cell receptor beta chains from one sample, sequenced in a study of T-cell memory formation after mild COVID-19. Each CDR3 protein is one row after TCRdb ran MiXCR on the 5' RACE reads. The sample shows some 150,000 distinct CDR3 sequences, over 15% of them seen only once. Sequencing was performed on PBMCs or a T cell subset sorted from them (not recorded which). The receptor source for this set is an adult woman who had mild COVID-19 (a few samples of this study predate the infection). Cell type and time point are not known. Both conserved end residues are part of each CDR3. Fields, in order: V gene, D gene, J gene, clone size, CDR3 DNA, CDR3 protein. The D gene is left open where the match is weak. Part of the rows lack a size; the others show once, few, many or a class for expanded clones.

V: TRBV6-5
D: TRBD1
J: TRBJ2-5
size: .
DNA: TGTGCCAGCAGTTATAGGGGGCTCGAGACCCAGTACTTC
CDR3: CASSYRGLETQYF

V: TRBV20-1
D: .
J: TRBJ2-2
size: few
DNA: TGCAGTGCTAGAAGGCGGGCAGGGCCCACCGGGGAGCTGTTTTTT
CDR3: CSARRRAGPTGELFF

V: TRBV6-2/TRBV6-3
D: .
J: TRBJ2-7
size: .
DNA: TGTGCCAGCAGAAGGGGGGGACAGTCCTACGAGCAGTACTTC
CDR3: CASRRGGQSYEQYF

V: TRBV11-2
D: .
J: TRBJ1-1
size: .
DNA: TGTGCCAGCAGCATCCCAGGATTAAGCACTGAAGCTTTCTTT
CDR3: CASSIPGLSTEAFF

V: TRBV6-5
D: TRBD2
J: TRBJ2-1
size: few
DNA: TGTGCCACCTCTCGATTTAGCGGGACCTACAATGAGCAGTTCTTC
CDR3: CATSRFSGTYNEQFF

V: TRBV7-9
D: .
J: TRBJ1-2
size: .
DNA: TGTGCCAGCAGCTTACAGGAGCCTATAATTGGCTACACCTTC
CDR3: CASSLQEPIIGYTF

V: TRBV9
D: .
J: TRBJ1-4
size: .
DNA: TGTGCCAGCAGCGTAGCACCAGGGTTAAATCCGGAAAAACTGTTTTTT
CDR3: CASSVAPGLNPEKLFF

V: TRBV6-5
D: TRBD1
J: TRBJ2-5
size: many
DNA: TGTGCCAGCAGATCGGACAGGGGGCAGGAGACCCAGTACTTC
CDR3: CASRSDRGQETQYF

V: TRBV11-3
D: TRBD1
J: TRBJ1-2
size: few
DNA: TGTGCCAGCAGCTTAGAGATGACAGGGGGGATCTATGGCTACACCTTC
CDR3: CASSLEMTGGIYGYTF

V: TRBV30
D: .
J: TRBJ1-1
size: .
DNA: TGTGCCTGGAGTGGTCAGCCGAACACTGAAGCTTTCTTT
CDR3: CAWSGQPNTEAFF